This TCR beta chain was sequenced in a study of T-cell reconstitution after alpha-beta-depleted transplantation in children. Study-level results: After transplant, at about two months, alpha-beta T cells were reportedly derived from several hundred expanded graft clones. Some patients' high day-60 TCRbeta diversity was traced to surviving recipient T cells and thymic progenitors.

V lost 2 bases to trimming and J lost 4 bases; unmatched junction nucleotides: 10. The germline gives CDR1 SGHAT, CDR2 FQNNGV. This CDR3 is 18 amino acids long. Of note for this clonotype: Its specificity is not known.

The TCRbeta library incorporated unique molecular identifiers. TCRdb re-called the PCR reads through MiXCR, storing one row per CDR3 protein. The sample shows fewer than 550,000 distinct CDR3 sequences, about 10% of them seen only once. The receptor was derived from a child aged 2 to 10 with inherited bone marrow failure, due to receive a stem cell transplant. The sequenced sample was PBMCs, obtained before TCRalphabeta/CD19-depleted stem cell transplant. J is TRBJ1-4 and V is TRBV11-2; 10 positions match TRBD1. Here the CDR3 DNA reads TGTGCCAGCAGCTTATGGGGAATTGGGACAGGGGATAATGAAAAACTGTTTTTT. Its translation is CASSLWGIGTGDNEKLFF.